One and the same sample provided the 28 T cell receptor beta chains below, sequenced in a study of shared clonotypes between healthy human individuals. The naive CD8 population came from CD45RO-negative cells selected for CCR7, without terminally differentiated effector memory CD45RA+ cells. Method: immunoSEQ multiplex PCR; TCRdb's copy keeps in-frame clones and lacks some. The table has about 2 million clones, 85% to 95% seen once; the top ten hold roughly 1.1%. Sequencing used naive CD8+ T cells sorted from blood. Receptors originate from a man aged 18 to 30 in good health.

Turning to this clone: Other DNA sequences in the sample encode the same CDR3. The chain joins TRBV7-9 to TRBJ2-7, with TRBD2 as a possible D gene (6 bases). Trimming removed 2 bases from V and 2 bases from J, with 10 bases in between. CDR3 size: 14 residues. Germline V gives CDR1 SEHNR, CDR2 FQNEAQ (reference sequence). The DNA of the CDR3 is TGTGCCAGCAGCTTAAGCGGGTTAGCCTACGAGCAGTACTTC. Translation: CASSLSGLAYEQYF.

J is TRBJ2-1 and V is TRBV4-3; D gene ambiguous. Germline CDR1 reads LGHNA; CDR2 reads YSLEER. This CDR3 comprises 14 residues. V was trimmed by 2 bases and J by 5 bases, leaving 10 bases between them. The CDR3 here is CASSQLLLHNEQFF. The CDR3 DNA reads TGCGCCAGCAGCCAACTACTGTTACACAATGAGCAGTTCTTC.

Note on this clone: Distinct nucleotide sequences in the sample also encode this CDR3. The chain employs TRBV29-1 and TRBJ1-2, with D maybe TRBD1 (5 bases). There are 11 residues in the CDR3. Germline CDR1 and CDR2: SQVTM and ANQGSEA. V was shortened by 3 bases and J by 5 bases, with 7 bases between the two germline ends. The CDR3 DNA reads TGCAGCGTTGAGGGGCTTTATGGCTACACCTTC. Translating gives CSVEGLYGYTF. Together with reference TRBV29-1 and TRBJ1-2, the CDR3 gives the full variable domain: SAVISQKPSRDICQRGTSLTIQCQVDSQVTMMFWYRQQPGQSLTLIATANQGSEATYESGFVIDKFPISRPNLTFSTLTVSNMSPEDSSIYLCSVEGLYGYTFGSGTRLTVV.

V and J are TRBV10-2 and TRBJ1-5; D might be TRBD1 (6 bases). Trimming removed 3 bases from V and 2 bases from J, with 14 bases in between. CDR1 WSHSY and CDR2 SAAADI come from the germline V gene. This CDR3 region has 16 residues. The CDR3 is CASSDTGRLGNQPQHF. CDR3 sequence (DNA): TGCGCCAGCAGTGATACAGGGAGACTCGGCAATCAGCCCCAGCATTTT.

The rearrangement joins TRBV7-8 to TRBJ2-7; a possible D gene is TRBD1 (5 bases). CDR3 length: 16 amino acids. With 1 base removed from V and 1 base from J, the gap between germline ends came to 14 bases. Germline V gives CDR1 SGHVS, CDR2 FQNEAQ. The CDR3, as DNA: TGTGCCAGCAGCTTAGTTCCGCAGGGTTCTTCCTACGAGCAGTACTTC. It specifies CASSLVPQGSSYEQYF.

The chain has TRBV6-5 and TRBJ2-1, with 7 bases identical to TRBD1. The CDR3 is 12 residues long. Germline-derived CDR1 and CDR2 are MNHEY and SVGAGI. The trim removed 5 bases at V and 7 bases at J, leaving 2 bases unmatched. The CDR3, as DNA: TGTGCCAGCAGTACGACAGGGAATGAGCAGTTCTTC. Its translation is CASSTTGNEQFF.

The rearrangement joins TRBV7-9 to TRBJ2-1; perhaps TRBD1 as D (6 bases). The CDR3 spans 14 residues. Trimming shortened V by 3 bases and J by 9 bases, and 15 bases separated the two germline ends. The germline V gene encodes CDR1 SEHNR and CDR2 FQNEAQ (reference sequence). In DNA, the CDR3 is TGTGCCAGCAGCTTCGAACAGGGATTGGGTGAGCAGTTCTTC. Amino acids: CASSFEQGLGEQFF.

The rearrangement joins TRBV9 to TRBJ1-6; no clear D. The germline V and J ends were trimmed by 3 bases and 10 bases, with 14 bases remaining between them. The CDR3 is 14 residues long. Germline values: CDR1 SGDLS, CDR2 YYNGEE. The CDR3 nucleotides are TGTGCCAGCAGCGGATGGGAGGGTGAATCACCCCTCCACTTT. This codes for CASSGWEGESPLHF.

On this clone: This sample also contains other DNA sequences that code for the same CDR3. This sequence joins TRBV6-6 and TRBJ2-2; D unresolved. CDR1 and CDR2 from the germline V gene are MNHNY and SVGAGI (reference sequence). This CDR3 spans 14 amino acids. V was pared by 2 bases and J by 4 bases, with 8 bases between. The CDR3 spells CASSYPGSTGELFF. The CDR3 nucleotides are TGTGCCAGCAGTTACCCAGGATCCACCGGGGAGCTGTTTTTT.

The chain joins TRBV13 to TRBJ2-7; D remains unclear. The CDR3 length is 16 residues. The germline V gene encodes CDR1 PRHDT and CDR2 FYEKMQ (reference sequence). The ends were cut back, 5 bases at V and 2 bases at J, with 19 bases in the middle. The CDR3 spells CASSPRASGLTYEQYF. CDR3 sequence (DNA): TGTGCCAGCAGCCCTCGCGCCTCGGGCCTCACCTACGAGCAGTACTTC.

Remarks on this clone: Other DNA sequences from this sample encode an identical CDR3 as well. This rearrangement joins TRBV19 to TRBJ2-7; D unresolved. Trimming removed 6 bases at V and 2 bases at J, with 11 bases between. Germline CDR1 LNHDA, CDR2 SQIVND (reference sequence). The length of the CDR3 is 13 residues. CDR3 bases: TGTGCCAGTAGCCTAGGACCTGCCTACGAGCAGTACTTC. Its protein product is CASSLGPAYEQYF.

V gene TRBV5-4 combines with J gene TRBJ2-5, with D perhaps TRBD2 (6 bases). The CDR3 is 15 residues long. Germline CDR1 and CDR2: SGHNT and YYREEE (reference sequence). Trimming cost V 0 bases and J 5 bases, with 14 bases left between them. The CDR3 reads CASSLGPGEAETQYF. CDR3 bases: TGTGCCAGCAGCTTGGGGCCGGGGGAGGCGGAGACCCAGTACTTC.

The CDR3: CASIPGPSYNEQFF. The DNA of the CDR3 is TGTGCCAGCATTCCCGGACCTAGCTACAATGAGCAGTTCTTC. J is TRBJ2-1 and V is TRBV6-6; D is unresolved. The CDR3 runs to 14 residues. Germline assignment: CDR1 MNHNY and CDR2 SVGAGI (reference sequence). V was pared by 7 bases and J by 3 bases, with 13 bases between.

The chain carries TRBV29-1 and TRBJ2-1; no reliable D call. The CDR3 consists of 11 residues. The germline CDR1 and CDR2 sequences are SQVTM and ANQGSEA. Deletions cut 5 bases from V and 5 bases from J, with 7 bases between. This chain's CDR3 is CSVIPHNEQFF. The DNA for the CDR3 is TGCAGCGTTATCCCACACAATGAGCAGTTCTTC.

The rearrangement links TRBV9 to TRBJ2-3; no definite D call. The CDR3 loop spans 15 amino acids. The ends were cut back, 0 bases at V and 8 bases at J, with 16 bases in the middle. Germline CDR1 is SGDLS and CDR2 is YYNGEE. The CDR3 DNA reads as TGTGCCAGCAGCGTAGAAACCCTACCCATGGGTACGCAGTATTTT. Translation gives CASSVETLPMGTQYF.

The chain carries TRBV6-6 and TRBJ2-3; D ambiguous. CDR3 length equals 14 residues. Per germline, CDR1 MNHNY and CDR2 SVGAGI (reference sequence). Trimming took off 2 bases at V and 0 bases at J, with 6 bases between the two ends. The CDR3 here is CASSYDLSTDTQYF. The CDR3 coding sequence is TGTGCCAGCAGTTACGACTTAAGCACAGATACGCAGTATTTT.

This clone was seen just once. The CDR3 reads CASSFGLAGAGEQFF. The CDR3 DNA sequence: TGTGCCAGCTCTTTCGGACTAGCGGGAGCGGGTGAGCAGTTCTTC. The V and J genes are TRBV18 and TRBJ2-1, with 13 bases identical to TRBD2. The J segment lost 9 bases and the V segment lost 6 bases, leaving 8 bases of the junction unmatched. CDR3 size: 15 residues. Looked up from germline, CDR1 is KGHSH and CDR2 is LQKENI.

Concerning this clone: Other DNA sequences in this specimen translate into the identical CDR3. The rearrangement joins TRBV4-1 to TRBJ2-7; 8 positions agree with TRBD2. This CDR3 comprises 14 residues. Germline V gene data show CDR1 as MGHRA and CDR2 as YSYEKL. V shed 1 base, J shed 2 bases, and the junction held 1 base outside the gene matches. The CDR3 loop is CASSQAAGAYEQYF. CDR3 nucleotides: TGCGCCAGCAGCCAAGCAGCGGGGGCCTACGAGCAGTACTTC.

The chain is built from TRBV2 and TRBJ1-5, with TRBD1 matching 9 bases. Germline V lookup: CDR1 SNHLY, CDR2 FYNNEI. The trim removed 6 bases at V and 5 bases at J, leaving 11 bases unmatched. CDR3 length equals 16 residues. As DNA, the CDR3 is TGTGCCAGCAGGGGGGGGACAGGGTGGATCGATCAGCCCCAGCATTTT. It codes for CASRGGTGWIDQPQHF.

V and J are TRBV27 and TRBJ2-7; either TRBD1 or TRBD2 may fit D (5 bases each). V was pared by 4 bases and J by 9 bases, with 13 bases between. CDR3 length equals 12 residues. Looked up from germline, CDR1 is MNHEY and CDR2 is SMNVEV (reference sequence). CDR3 DNA sequence: TGTGCCAGCAGTTCCGGACAAGAGGGGCAGTACTTC. Its translation: CASSSGQEGQYF.

Turning to this clone: Other DNA sequences of this sample code for an identical CDR3. CDR3 residues: CASSFGGNYEQYF. The CDR3 bases are TGCGCCAGCAGCTTTGGCGGGAACTACGAGCAGTACTTC. V gene TRBV5-1 combines with J gene TRBJ2-7, with D maybe TRBD2 (6 bases). V lost 2 bases and J lost 3, with 9 bases in between. This CDR3 region has 13 residues. Germline CDR1 reads SGHRS; CDR2 reads YFSETQ. The full variable domain, in which reference TRBV5-1 and TRBJ2-7 provide the parts outside the CDR3, is KAGVTQTPRYLIKTRGQQVTLSCSPISGHRSVSWYQQTPGQGLQFLFEYFSETQRNKGNFPGRFSGRQFSNSRSEMNVSTLELGDSALYLCASSFGGNYEQYFGPGTRLTVT.

A note on this clone: Relative to the germline gene, one junction end is altered; a read error may explain this. This chain joins TRBV7-9 and TRBJ1-1; D unclear. CDR3 length equals 13 residues. Germline CDR1 SEHNR, CDR2 FQNEAQ (reference sequence). The CDR3 loop reads CASSLSVNTETFF. In nucleotides, the CDR3 is TGTGCCAGCAGCTTATCCGTGAACACTGAAACTTTCTTT. The entire variable domain, with the rest obtained from reference TRBV7-9 and TRBJ1-1, is as follows: DTGVSQNPRHKITKRGQNVTFRCDPISEHNRLYWYRQTLGQGPEFLTYFQNEAQLEKSRLLSDRFSAERPKGSFSTLEIQRTEQGDSAMYLCASSLSVNTETFFGQGTRLTVV.

The genes are TRBV7-8 and TRBJ2-3; 9 bases agree with TRBD2. The germline gives CDR1 SGHVS, CDR2 FQNEAQ. CDR3 length: 19 amino acids. The V gene end was trimmed by 5 bases and the J gene end by 0 bases; junction bases not matched to a gene: 15. The CDR3 spells CASSPKAPSGTTSTDTQYF. The CDR3, as DNA: TGTGCCAGCAGCCCGAAGGCGCCTAGCGGGACGACTAGCACAGATACGCAGTATTTT.

V gene TRBV6-5 combines with J gene TRBJ2-7; no clear D. Germline CDR1 and CDR2: MNHEY and SVGAGI. The CDR3 runs to 11 residues. With 2 bases removed from V and 7 bases from J, the gap between germline ends came to 6 bases. In DNA, the CDR3 is TGTGCCAGCAGTTACAATAGTGAGCAGTACTTC. Translated: CASSYNSEQYF.

Comment on this clone: Other DNA variants within this sample encode the same CDR3. This sequence joins TRBV11-2 and TRBJ2-7, with TRBD2 as a possible D gene (5 bases). This CDR3 region has 13 residues. The germline CDR1 and CDR2 sequences are SGHAT and FQNNGV. V was shortened by 1 base and J by 4 bases, with 8 bases between the two germline ends. This CDR3 reads CASSLARGYEQYF. The CDR3 DNA sequence: TGTGCCAGCAGCTTAGCCCGAGGGTACGAGCAGTACTTC.

The J gene is TRBJ2-1, the V gene TRBV9; 9 nucleotides match TRBD1. V shed 4 bases, J shed 5 bases, and the junction held 7 bases outside the gene matches. CDR3 length equals 15 residues. Germline V gene lookup returns CDR1 SGDLS and CDR2 YYNGEE. CDR3 sequence reads: CASSPPTGGHNEQFF. In DNA form, the CDR3 reads TGTGCCAGCAGCCCACCGACAGGGGGGCACAATGAGCAGTTCTTC.

CDR3 in amino acids: CASRLQGGSGTTDTQYF. DNA for the CDR3: TGTGCCAGCAGACTCCAGGGTGGTAGCGGGACTACAGATACGCAGTATTTT. The rearrangement uses TRBV7-9 and TRBJ2-3; TRBD2 aligns across 8 bases. Trimming at V came to 6 bases and at J to 3 bases, leaving 14 bases not matched to a gene. This CDR3 is built from 17 residues. The germline V gene encodes CDR1 SEHNR and CDR2 FQNEAQ (reference sequence).

The V gene is TRBV25-1, the J gene TRBJ2-1, with 11 bases matching TRBD1. V lost 10 bases and J lost 8; bases outside the gene matches: 10. Per the germline V gene, CDR1 is MGHDK and CDR2 is SYGVNS. CDR3 length: 14 residues. The CDR3 loop is CATSGTGGRDEQFF. DNA of the CDR3: TGTGCCACTTCGGGGACAGGGGGGAGAGATGAGCAGTTCTTC.